The 27 T cell receptor beta chains listed next were all sequenced from one sample in a study of CD8 T cells in Susac syndrome. An input of 0.5 to 1 ug of RNA was subjected to reverse transcription using random hexamers. Each CDR3 protein gets one entry after TCRdb re-called the immunoSEQ multiplex PCR reads with MiXCR. The sample has some 200,000 distinct CDR3 sequences, about 94% seen once. Sequenced input: CD4+ T cells from PBMCs. The origin of the receptors is a human donor with Susac syndrome.

The V call is TRBV6-5, the J call TRBJ2-4, with 7 bases matching TRBD2. This CDR3 has 16 residues. V shed 3 bases and J 1 base; nucleotides not matched to a gene: 6. Germline lookup yields CDR1 MNHEY and CDR2 SVGAGI. The CDR3 reads CASSYSSGAAKNIQYF. In DNA form, the CDR3 reads TGTGCCAGCAGTTATTCCAGCGGGGCGGCCAAAAACATTCAGTACTTC.

The chain joins TRBV30 to TRBJ1-2; 10 bases are a match to TRBD1. The junction had 9 bases not matched to a gene; V was cut back by 4 bases and J by 7 bases. The CDR3 extends over 14 amino acids. Germline V gene data show CDR1 as GTSNPN and CDR2 as SVGIG (reference sequence). The CDR3 loop is CAWTGQGILGGYTF. DNA for the CDR3: TGTGCCTGGACGGGACAGGGGATATTAGGTGGCTACACCTTC.

About this clonotype itself: One end of the junction does not line up with germline, which may come from a read error. The chain carries TRBV18 and TRBJ2-1; D perhaps matches TRBD1 (5 bases). Per germline, CDR1 KGHSH and CDR2 LQKENI. There are 13 residues in the CDR3. The DNA for the CDR3 is TGTGCCAACTCACCACAGGCCTACAATGAGCAGTTCTTC. This encodes CANSPQAYNEQFF.

The chain carries TRBV12-3 or TRBV12-4 and TRBJ1-5; TRBD1 matches 8 bases. V shed 5 bases and J 5 bases; nucleotides not matched to a gene: 5. The length of the CDR3 is 14 residues. The CDR3 sequence is CASSTDRAHQPQHF. The CDR3 DNA sequence: TGTGCCAGCAGTACGGACAGGGCGCATCAGCCCCAGCATTTT.

The CDR3 is CSVGFEETQYF. The CDR3, as DNA: TGCAGCGTTGGTTTTGAAGAGACCCAGTACTTC. This rearrangement joins TRBV29-1 to TRBJ2-5; D is unresolved. Germline V gene data show CDR1 as SQVTM and CDR2 as ANQGSEA. V shed 4 bases and J shed 3 bases, with 6 bases lying between them. The CDR3 is made up of 11 amino acids.

This sequence joins TRBV28 and TRBJ2-7, with TRBD2 identical over 9 bases. The CDR3 totals 15 residues. Germline V gives CDR1 MDHEN, CDR2 SYDVKM. V lost 6 bases to trimming and J lost 4 bases; unmatched junction nucleotides: 10. Here the CDR3 reads CASRGGGALRYEQYF. CDR3 coding DNA: TGTGCCAGCAGGGGCGGGGGGGCGTTACGATACGAGCAGTACTTC.

The V and J genes are TRBV7-8 and TRBJ2-7, with D unresolved. Trimming left V 5 bases short and J 0 bases short, with 8 bases between. CDR1 and CDR2 from the germline V gene are SGHVS and FQNEAQ. This CDR3 has 13 amino acids. The CDR3 sequence: CASSAASSYEQYF. In DNA form, the CDR3 reads TGTGCCAGCAGCGCCGCCTCCTCCTACGAGCAGTACTTC.

The CDR3 DNA reads as TGTGCCAGCAGTTACTCGGAAAGGGGTGGGACCCAGTACTTC. It is translated as CASSYSERGGTQYF. V is TRBV6-5 and J is TRBJ2-5; D possibly corresponds to TRBD1 (5 bases). Germline V gene sequence: CDR1 MNHEY, CDR2 SVGAGI. V was trimmed by 0 bases and J by 7 bases, leaving 12 bases between them. The CDR3 contains 14 residues.

V usage is TRBV5-1 and J usage is TRBJ1-4; 8 bases agree with TRBD1. The CDR3 spans 14 residues. Per germline, CDR1 SGHRS and CDR2 YFSETQ. Trimming removed 3 bases from V and 8 bases from J; junction bases left unmatched: 6. CDR3 nucleotides: TGCGCCAGCAGCTCGGACAGGGAAGAGGAAAAACTGTTTTTT. This translates into CASSSDREEEKLFF.

Details on this clonotype: A junction end diverges from the germline sequence, so it may reflect a read error. The chain joins TRBV29-1 to TRBJ2-7; 8 bases fit TRBD2. The V gene's germline CDR1 is SQVTM and CDR2 ANQGSEA. The length of the CDR3 is 14 residues. CDR3 loop: CNVVVGGGKDEQYF. CDR3 DNA: TGCAACGTTGTGGTTGGCGGGGGGAAGGACGAGCAGTACTTC.

The V gene is TRBV27, the J gene TRBJ1-6; TRBD1 matches 10 bases. V shed 3 bases and J 8 bases; nucleotides not matched to a gene: 4. The germline V gene encodes CDR1 MNHEY and CDR2 SMNVEV (reference sequence). The CDR3 is 15 amino acids. The CDR3 here is CASSFRDRGYSPLHF. For the CDR3, the DNA is TGTGCCAGCAGTTTCAGGGACAGGGGTTATTCACCCCTCCACTTT.

The genes are TRBV2 and TRBJ2-2, with 7 bases lining up with TRBD2. Germline CDR1 and CDR2: SNHLY and FYNNEI. This CDR3 is 15 amino acids long. V lost 7 bases, J lost 3 bases, and 8 bases stayed unmatched. CDR3 sequence reads: CASNGWGGDTGELFF. Written as DNA, the CDR3 is TGTGCCAGCAATGGTTGGGGAGGGGACACCGGGGAGCTGTTTTTT.

V gene TRBV7-3 combines with J gene TRBJ2-3; 8 bases match TRBD2. V dropped 4 bases and J dropped 6; count of bases not matched to a gene: 12. The CDR3 consists of 16 residues. Germline assignment: CDR1 SGHTA and CDR2 FQGTGA. CDR3 in amino acids: CASSSTSVIPGDTQYF. The CDR3 DNA sequence: TGTGCCAGCAGCTCGACTAGCGTTATACCGGGGGATACGCAGTATTTT.

The V and J genes are TRBV12-3 or TRBV12-4 and TRBJ1-2; 8 bases agree with TRBD1. This CDR3 region has 16 residues. The V and J ends lost 5 bases and 2 bases, in that order; junction bases with no gene match: 10. CDR3 nucleotides: TGTGCCAGCAGTCGTCTCACCGGGACAGGCAACTATGGCTACACCTTC. This codes for CASSRLTGTGNYGYTF.

The V and J genes are TRBV6-1 and TRBJ1-5, with D unclear. The CDR3 sequence is 11 residues long. Germline assignment: CDR1 MNHNS and CDR2 SASEGT. V shed 1 base and J shed 7 bases, with 2 bases lying between them. CDR3 nucleotides: TGTGCCAGCAGTGAAGTGCAGCCCCAGCATTTT. This gives the protein CASSEVQPQHF.

This chain links TRBV2 with TRBJ2-5; 7 bases align to TRBD1. Trimming removed 10 bases from V and 3 bases from J; junction bases left unmatched: 14. The CDR3 has 15 residues. The V gene's germline CDR1 is SNHLY and CDR2 FYNNEI. This chain's CDR3 is CATIRVTGPEETQYF. CDR3 nucleotide sequence: TGTGCCACCATTAGGGTGACAGGGCCAGAAGAGACCCAGTACTTC.

This sequence joins TRBV20-1 and TRBJ1-2; 7 nucleotides align to TRBD1. The junction had 3 bases not matched to a gene; V was cut back by 5 bases and J by 0 bases. CDR3 length equals 13 residues. Germline V gives CDR1 DFQATT, CDR2 SNEGSKA (reference sequence). CDR3 DNA sequence: TGCAGTGCTGGTCAGGGGGCTAACTATGGCTACACCTTC. This encodes CSAGQGANYGYTF.

The chain joins TRBV6-2 or TRBV6-3 to TRBJ1-2; TRBD1 might be the D (5 bases). The CDR3 totals 13 residues. V was cut by 6 bases and J by 8 bases, with 16 bases left in between. Germline values: CDR1 MNHEY, CDR2 SVGEGT. The CDR3 loop is CASSRDGPGGYTF. The CDR3 DNA reads TGTGCCAGCAGCCGGGACGGCCCAGGGGGCTACACCTTC.

The gene calls are TRBV20-1 and TRBJ1-4, with 9 bases fitting TRBD1. With 1 base clipped from V and 6 bases from J, the junction kept 3 bases outside the gene matches. This CDR3 is built from 14 residues. CDR1 is DFQATT and CDR2 is SNEGSKA in the germline V gene (reference sequence). CDR3 sequence (DNA): TGCAGTGCTAGAGTGGGACAGGGACATGAAAAACTGTTTTTT. Translating gives CSARVGQGHEKLFF.

This chain links TRBV29-1 with TRBJ2-7, with 12 bases fitting TRBD2. Germline V CDR1 and CDR2: SQVTM, ANQGSEA. The CDR3 consists of 16 residues. Germline trimming cut 1 base from V and 0 bases from J; bases unmatched to any gene: 4. In nucleotides, the CDR3 is TGCAGCGTTGAAGGACTAGCGGGGGTCTCCTCCTACGAGCAGTACTTC. It encodes CSVEGLAGVSSYEQYF.

The CDR3 nucleotides are TGTGCCTGGAGCCCGGACAGGGGGCCTCAGCCCCAGCATTTT. Translating gives CAWSPDRGPQPQHF. V usage is TRBV30 and J usage is TRBJ1-5; 11 bases are a match to TRBD1. Trimming removed 3 bases from V and 6 bases from J; junction bases left unmatched: 4. Germline V gives CDR1 GTSNPN, CDR2 SVGIG (reference sequence). This CDR3 is built from 14 residues. Complete variable domain (other parts from reference TRBV30 and TRBJ1-5): SQTIHQWPATLVQPVGSPLSLECTVEGTSNPNLYWYRQAAGRGLQLLFYSVGIGQISSEVPQNLSASRPQDRQFILSSKKLLLSDSGFYLCAWSPDRGPQPQHFGDGTRLSIL.

This chain links TRBV28 with TRBJ2-1, with 13 bases matching TRBD2. The CDR3 extends over 15 amino acids. V gave up 3 bases and J gave up 9 bases; unmatched junction bases: 5. Germline V CDR1 and CDR2: MDHEN, SYDVKM. This chain's CDR3 is CASSFTSGGAVEQFF. In nucleotides, the CDR3 is TGTGCCAGCAGTTTCACTAGCGGGGGGGCGGTTGAGCAGTTCTTC.

The V call is TRBV20-1, the J call TRBJ1-4; 9 nucleotides match TRBD1. The CDR3 covers 14 residues. The V and J ends lost 5 bases and 10 bases, in that order; junction bases with no gene match: 11. Germline V gene sequence: CDR1 DFQATT, CDR2 SNEGSKA (reference sequence). The CDR3 DNA reads TGCAGTGCTGCAGGAGGACAGGGGTTCGGAAAACTGTTTTTT. It encodes CSAAGGQGFGKLFF.

The CDR3: CASKTNGQGGTEAFF. DNA for the CDR3: TGTGCCAGTAAAACCAACGGACAGGGTGGCACTGAAGCTTTCTTT. V usage is TRBV19 and J usage is TRBJ1-1; 8 bases agree with TRBD1. CDR1 LNHDA and CDR2 SQIVND come from the germline V gene (reference sequence). The CDR3 extends over 15 amino acids. The J segment lost 4 bases and the V segment lost 7 bases, leaving 11 bases of the junction unmatched.

The CDR3 DNA is TGTGCCAGCAGCTTAGCACTGGTGCCGGGTCGCAACAATCAGCCCCAGCATTTT. Translation: CASSLALVPGRNNQPQHF. The V gene is TRBV7-9, the J gene TRBJ1-5; no reliable D call. The germline V gene encodes CDR1 SEHNR and CDR2 FQNEAQ (reference sequence). The V end lost 0 bases, the J end lost 3 bases, and 18 bases lay between the germline ends. The CDR3 is made up of 18 amino acids. The full variable domain, rest sourced from reference TRBV7-9 and TRBJ1-5, is DTGVSQNPRHKITKRGQNVTFRCDPISEHNRLYWYRQTLGQGPEFLTYFQNEAQLEKSRLLSDRFSAERPKGSFSTLEIQRTEQGDSAMYLCASSLALVPGRNNQPQHFGDGTRLSIL.

V and J are TRBV6-1 and TRBJ2-3; 10 positions agree with TRBD1. The germline V gene encodes CDR1 MNHNS and CDR2 SASEGT. The length of the CDR3 is 14 residues. V gave up 5 bases and J gave up 6 bases; unmatched junction bases: 5. The CDR3: CASSWTGGADTQYF. The CDR3 bases are TGTGCCAGCAGTTGGACAGGGGGTGCGGATACGCAGTATTTT.

The chain links TRBV15 to TRBJ1-4; D gene unclear. Per germline, CDR1 LNHNV and CDR2 YYDKDF (reference sequence). Between the trimmed V and J ends, which lost 1 base and 8 bases, there was a span of 17 bases. The CDR3 sequence is 16 residues long. CDR3 sequence: CATSRVKYAFGEKLFF. CDR3 DNA: TGTGCCACCAGCAGAGTCAAGTACGCCTTTGGGGAAAAACTGTTTTTT.